A single sample gave rise to the 29 T cell receptor beta chains below, sequenced in a study of control samples from healthy donors and cancer patients. Data came from immunoSEQ multiplex PCR; TCRdb stores just in-frame clones and leaves some out. The sample includes approximately 170,000 clones, 90% of them seen just once. The sample comprised blood. The receptors stem from a woman between 45 and 60 years old in good health.

This sequence joins TRBV3-1 (or the pseudogene TRBV3-2) and TRBJ2-7; D is possibly TRBD1 (6 bases). This CDR3 contains 15 residues. Trimming shortened V by 3 bases and J by 2 bases, and 14 bases separated the two germline ends. CDR1 is LGHDT, CDR2 YNNKEL, per germline (reference sequence). CDR3 amino acids: CASSQGAPSAYEQYF. CDR3 nucleotide sequence: TGTGCCAGCAGCCAGGGGGCCCCAAGTGCCTACGAGCAGTACTTC.

This chain joins TRBV27 and TRBJ2-5, with 10 bases identical to TRBD2. Germline V CDR1 and CDR2: MNHEY, SMNVEV (reference sequence). The CDR3 is 15 residues long. V dropped 6 bases and J dropped 2; count of bases not matched to a gene: 6. The CDR3 reads CASRPGLAVQETQYF. The CDR3 bases are TGTGCCAGCAGGCCCGGACTAGCGGTTCAAGAGACCCAGTACTTC.

This chain uses TRBV13 with TRBJ2-7; D possibly corresponds to TRBD2 (7 bases). Germline V gene data show CDR1 as PRHDT and CDR2 as FYEKMQ (reference sequence). This CDR3 has 15 residues. V lost 0 bases, J lost 2 bases, and 11 bases lay in between. The CDR3 DNA sequence: TGTGCCAGCAGCTTAGGCCGGGGGGCGACCTACGAGCAGTACTTC. It translates to CASSLGRGATYEQYF. Using reference TRBV13 and TRBJ2-7 for the parts outside the CDR3, the full variable domain is AAGVIQSPRHLIKEKRETATLKCYPIPRHDTVYWYQQGPGQDPQFLISFYEKMQSDKGSIPDRFSAQQFSDYHSELNMSSLELGDSALYFCASSLGRGATYEQYFGPGTRLTVT.

The V and J genes are TRBV30 and TRBJ1-5, with D unclear. Looked up from germline, CDR1 is GTSNPN and CDR2 is SVGIG (reference sequence). Trimming cost V 1 base and J 3 bases, with 7 bases left between them. This CDR3 has 13 residues. The CDR3 DNA reads TGTGCCTGGAGTGGAGGGAACAATCAGCCCCAGCATTTT. Its translation is CAWSGGNNQPQHF.

A remark on this clone: The sample contains more than one DNA sequence encoding this CDR3. The J gene is TRBJ1-3, the V gene TRBV5-1, with D tentatively TRBD1 (6 bases). The CDR3 is made up of 14 amino acids. The germline V gene has CDR1 SGHRS and CDR2 YFSETQ. Between the trimmed V and J ends, which lost 0 bases and 2 bases, there was a span of 6 bases. CDR3: CASSLDRAGNTIYF. The CDR3, as DNA: TGCGCCAGCAGCTTGGACAGGGCTGGAAACACCATATATTTT.

The V and J genes are TRBV29-1 and TRBJ2-3; D is uncertain. In germline, CDR1 is SQVTM, CDR2 ANQGSEA. With 3 bases removed from V and 1 base from J, the gap between germline ends came to 11 bases. The CDR3 consists of 14 residues. DNA for the CDR3: TGCAGCGTTGAGGCCTCGAGTCGCACAGATACGCAGTATTTT. Translated: CSVEASSRTDTQYF.

The rearrangement links TRBV21-1 to TRBJ1-4; the D segment call TRBD1 is taken from the table without a DNA check. TRBV21-1 is a pseudogene. The CDR3 loop spans 18 amino acids. In nucleotides, the CDR3 is TGTGCCAGCAGCAAAGTATGGGCAGGGGGCTTACCTAATGAAAAACTGTTTTTT. Translating it yields CASSKVWAGGLPNEKLFF.

In this sample, this clone turned up once. The V and J genes are TRBV2 and TRBJ1-3; D is ambiguous. Trimming pared 6 bases from V and 1 base from J, leaving 10 bases between. The germline gives CDR1 SNHLY, CDR2 FYNNEI. The CDR3 is 14 residues long. CDR3 region: CASRPGLSGNTIYF. The CDR3 region has the DNA TGTGCCAGCAGGCCAGGCCTGTCTGGAAACACCATATATTTT.

This chain links TRBV27 with TRBJ1-1; no clear D. The V end lost 2 bases, the J end lost 0 bases, and 7 bases lay between the germline ends. Germline CDR1 MNHEY, CDR2 SMNVEV (reference sequence). CDR3 length: 14 residues. The DNA of the CDR3 is TGTGCCAGCAGTTTAGGGCGGATGAACACTGAAGCTTTCTTT. This translates into CASSLGRMNTEAFF.

V and J are TRBV5-5 and TRBJ1-4; 8 bases are a match to TRBD1. Germline V lookup: CDR1 SGHKS, CDR2 YYEKEE (reference sequence). The CDR3 is 15 amino acids. The V and J ends lost 0 bases and 8 bases, in that order; junction bases with no gene match: 6. The CDR3 protein is CASSLGQGLGEKLFF. Here the CDR3 DNA reads TGTGCCAGCAGCTTGGGACAGGGGCTGGGAGAAAAACTGTTTTTT.

This chain links TRBV6-1 with TRBJ2-7; D remains unclear. Germline V lookup: CDR1 MNHNS, CDR2 SASEGT. V dropped 0 bases and J dropped 3 bases, with 6 bases sitting between them. The CDR3 sequence is 13 residues long. The CDR3 nucleotides read TGTGCCAGCAGTGAAGCGAGGCTCTACGAGCAGTACTTC. As protein: CASSEARLYEQYF.

This chain connects TRBV19 to TRBJ1-3; no clear D. CDR3 length: 12 amino acids. The germline CDR1 and CDR2 sequences are LNHDA and SQIVND (reference sequence). V gave up 3 bases and J gave up 2 bases, with 2 bases separating them. The DNA for the CDR3 is TGTGCCAGTAGTATCACTGGAAACACCATATATTTT. It codes for CASSITGNTIYF.

This clone was seen only a few times. The V and J genes are TRBV11-3 and TRBJ1-1; TRBD1 might be the D (5 bases). V was shortened by 0 bases and J by 0 bases, with 17 bases between the two germline ends. CDR3 length: 18 residues. Germline loops: CDR1 SGHNT, CDR2 YENEEA. This CDR3 is CASSLEGRWGLMNTEAFF. The CDR3 coding sequence is TGTGCCAGCAGCTTAGAAGGCAGGTGGGGACTCATGAACACTGAAGCTTTCTTT.

V gene TRBV28 combines with J gene TRBJ2-1; TRBD2 matches at 10 bases. The CDR3 extends over 14 amino acids. V gave up 8 bases and J gave up 4 bases; unmatched junction bases: 5. CDR1 is MDHEN, CDR2 SYDVKM, per germline. CDR3: CASVRAGGYNEQFF. The CDR3 nucleotides read TGTGCCAGCGTCCGAGCGGGGGGGTACAATGAGCAGTTCTTC. The variable domain in full, with the rest retrieved from reference TRBV28 and TRBJ2-1, is DVKVTQSSRYLVKRTGEKVFLECVQDMDHENMFWYRQDPGLGLRLIYFSYDVKMKEKGDIPEGYSVSREKKERFSLILESASTNQTSMYLCASVRAGGYNEQFFGPGTRLTVL.

The chain uses TRBV19 and TRBJ1-5; D gene uncertain. Trimming stripped 11 bases from V and 0 bases from J, with 14 bases between. The CDR3 loop spans 14 amino acids. CDR1 is LNHDA and CDR2 is SQIVND in the germline V gene (reference sequence). Here the CDR3 DNA reads TGTGCCCTTAGCGCCCGGGGTAGCAATCAGCCCCAGCATTTT. It yields the protein CALSARGSNQPQHF.

The rearrangement uses TRBV9 and TRBJ1-1; D is uncertain. This CDR3 has 13 amino acids. Trimming stripped 4 bases from V and 8 bases from J, with 15 bases between. Germline CDR1 and CDR2: SGDLS and YYNGEE. The DNA for the CDR3 is TGTGCCAGCAGCCTTAGTGGGAAAAGGGAAGCTTTCTTT. This sequence encodes CASSLSGKREAFF.

This rearrangement joins TRBV7-6 to TRBJ1-1; TRBD1 matches at 7 bases. The V segment lost 1 base and the J segment 5 bases; nucleotides outside the gene matches: 7. The CDR3 is 15 amino acids. Germline CDR1 and CDR2: SGHVS and FNYEAQ. CDR3: CASSLVDRDATEAFF. Written as DNA, the CDR3 is TGTGCCAGCAGCTTAGTTGACAGGGACGCTACTGAAGCTTTCTTT.

The chain uses TRBV5-1 and TRBJ1-3; the D is unclear. Trimming removed 1 base from V and 0 bases from J, with 11 bases in between. The CDR3 is 16 amino acids. Per the germline V gene, CDR1 is SGHRS and CDR2 is YFSETQ. In DNA form, the CDR3 reads TGCGCCAGCAGCTTGACCACGGGCCTCTCTGGAAACACCATATATTTT. As protein: CASSLTTGLSGNTIYF.

The CDR3 DNA is TGTGCCAGCAGCTTGTCAGGCGCTAAAGCTTTCTTT. Translation: CASSLSGAKAFF. The rearrangement uses TRBV5-6 and TRBJ1-1; D gene unclear. CDR1 is SGHDT, CDR2 YYEEEE, per germline. The CDR3 is 12 residues long. With 1 base removed from V and 9 bases from J, the gap between germline ends came to 10 bases.

The table lists this clone with a count of one. This chain joins TRBV2 and TRBJ2-1; D gene uncertain. V was trimmed by 1 base and J by 15 bases, leaving 13 bases between them. The length of the CDR3 is 12 residues. Germline V CDR1 and CDR2: SNHLY, FYNNEI. Written as DNA, the CDR3 is TGTGCCAGCAGTGAAGGTGGCAAACTGGGGTTCTTC. This encodes CASSEGGKLGFF.

The chain combines TRBV5-5 with TRBJ2-3; D call uncertain. The CDR3 loop spans 15 amino acids. Germline CDR1 and CDR2: SGHKS and YYEKEE (reference sequence). V lost 0 bases, J lost 3 bases, and 11 bases lay in between. The CDR3 sequence: CASSLVRAGTDTQYF. In DNA, the CDR3 is TGTGCCAGCAGCTTGGTGCGAGCTGGAACAGATACGCAGTATTTT.

The chain links TRBV7-3 to TRBJ2-5; 7 nucleotides match TRBD1. This CDR3 contains 13 residues. Unmatched junction bases numbered 5, after V lost 5 bases and J lost 5 bases. Per germline, CDR1 SGHTA and CDR2 FQGTGA. DNA for the CDR3: TGTGCCAGCAGCAGACAGGGTCAGGAGACCCAGTACTTC. Protein: CASSRQGQETQYF.

V usage is TRBV7-3 and J usage is TRBJ2-2, with D hard to call. Trimming stripped 2 bases from V and 3 bases from J, with 7 bases between. The CDR3 loop spans 14 amino acids. CDR1 is SGHTA and CDR2 is FQGTGA in the germline V gene. CDR3 bases: TGTGCCAGCAGCTTAGATAGGGACACCGGGGAGCTGTTTTTT. Translating it yields CASSLDRDTGELFF.

The chain employs TRBV28 and TRBJ2-5, with 7 positions matching TRBD2. Germline V CDR1 and CDR2: MDHEN, SYDVKM. This CDR3 region has 15 residues. J was trimmed by 5 bases and V by 9 bases; bases with no gene match: 15. The CDR3 bases are TGTGCCAGTAGGGCGGGGGAGGAATCAATTGAGACCCAGTACTTC. Amino acid sequence: CASRAGEESIETQYF.

The genes are TRBV5-4 and TRBJ2-7, with 9 bases fitting TRBD2. CDR3 length: 14 amino acids. Germline CDR1 SGHNT, CDR2 YYREEE (reference sequence). J gave up 4 bases and V 5 bases, and 7 bases lay outside the gene matches. The CDR3 DNA is TGTGCCAGCAGATTAGCGGGAGTACGATACGAGCAGTACTTC. Amino acids: CASRLAGVRYEQYF.

The rearrangement links TRBV6-2 or TRBV6-3 to TRBJ2-7; possibly TRBD1 or TRBD2 for D (7 bases each). V was clipped by 3 bases and J by 7 bases, with 16 bases between them. The CDR3 totals 14 residues. Germline V gene data show CDR1 as MNHEY and CDR2 as SVGEGT. CDR3 residues: CASSYHRGGREQYF. The CDR3 DNA follows: TGTGCCAGCAGTTATCACAGGGGAGGGCGTGAGCAGTACTTC.

The rearrangement uses TRBV4-2 and TRBJ2-2; D perhaps matches TRBD1 (5 bases). CDR1 is LGHNA, CDR2 YNFKEQ, per germline. CDR3 size: 15 residues. V was cut by 1 base and J by 4 bases, with 10 bases left in between. In DNA, the CDR3 is TGTGCCAGCAGCCAAGGCGACAGCCCCACCGGGGAGCTGTTTTTT. It encodes CASSQGDSPTGELFF.

The chain employs TRBV9 and TRBJ2-1; a weak D match, TRBD2 (6 bases). Trimming removed 4 bases from V and 9 bases from J, with 20 bases in between. From germline, CDR1 is SGDLS and CDR2 YYNGEE. The CDR3 loop spans 15 amino acids. This chain's CDR3 is CASSPGWAGLGEQFF. Here the CDR3 DNA reads TGTGCCAGCAGCCCGGGCTGGGCGGGGTTGGGTGAGCAGTTCTTC.

This clone was observed a handful of times. The genes are TRBV21-1 and TRBJ2-3. TRBV21-1 has pseudogene status. The CDR3 sequence is 16 residues long. The CDR3 is CASSKDGNKGTDTQYF. The CDR3 DNA sequence: TGTGCCAGCAGCAAAGACGGGAATAAGGGGACAGATACGCAGTATTTT.